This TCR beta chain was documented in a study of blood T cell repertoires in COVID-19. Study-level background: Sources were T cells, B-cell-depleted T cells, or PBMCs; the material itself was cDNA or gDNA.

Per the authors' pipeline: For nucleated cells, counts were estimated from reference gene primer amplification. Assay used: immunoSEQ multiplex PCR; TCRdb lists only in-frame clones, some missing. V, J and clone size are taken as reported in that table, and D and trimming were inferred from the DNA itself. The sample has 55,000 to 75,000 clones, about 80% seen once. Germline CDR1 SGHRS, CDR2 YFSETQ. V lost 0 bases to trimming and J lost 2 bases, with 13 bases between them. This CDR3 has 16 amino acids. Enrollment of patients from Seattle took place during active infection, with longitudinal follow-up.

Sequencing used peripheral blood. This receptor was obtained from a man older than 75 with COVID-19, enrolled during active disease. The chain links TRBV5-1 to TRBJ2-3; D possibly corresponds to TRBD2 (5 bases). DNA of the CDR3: TGCGCCAGCAGCTTGGCCGGGCGGGCTATCACAGATACGCAGTATTTT. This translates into CASSLAGRAITDTQYF.